This T cell receptor beta chain was captured by sequencing in a study of identical twins (dated by TCRdb to the mid-2010s). Study-level background: To test whether fetal clonotypes persist, this study deep-sequenced TCR alpha and beta repertoires from monozygotic twins, from unrelated adults of various ages, and from cord blood. To rule out contamination, the twin experiments were replicated at different times with different library preparation protocols. What the research found in general, with its limitations: Because the same donors could not be followed over many years, the conclusions relied on cross-sectional statistical analysis. Out-of-frame TCR alpha sharing in monozygotic twins was systematically underestimated by recombination models, whereas sharing between unrelated individuals was in agreement with the recombination models. Fewer insertions were carried by abundant cord blood beta clonotypes, a similar but weaker trend appeared in young adult naive repertoires, and no such trend appeared in memory repertoires. Compared with coincidental sharing between unrelated individuals, out-of-frame TCR alpha sequences shared between twins had an excess of sequences with low generation probability. Zero-insertion analyses could be partly confounded by invariant T cells such as MAIT and iNKT, although diverse VJ usage argued against such confounding for most clonotypes. Excess twin sharing in beta out-of-frame sequences was weaker because fewer shared sequences lowered the signal-to-noise ratio.

Every donor in the study was a healthy Caucasian. Three pairs of female monozygotic twins, all aged roughly 18 to 29 years, were included in the twin cohort. Peripheral blood mononuclear cells were used as the source from which RNA for TCR libraries was isolated. The library was made by 5' RACE. The sequencer was an Illumina HiSeq 2000. Template switching introduced a universal primer binding site; the final cDNA contained a unique molecular identifier, enabling accurate counting of TCR cDNA molecules. Specific primers in the conserved constant-segment region were used to synthesize first-strand cDNA for TCR alpha and beta chains. To control for contamination, each cDNA library was double barcoded with a SMART-Mk sample barcode plus Illumina barcodes. TruSeq adapter sequences along with Illumina sample barcodes were introduced in two successive PCR steps. The TCR alpha and beta cDNA libraries were sequenced on the Illumina HiSeq platform using custom primers. Per the source publication's procedure: MiGEC was used to process raw reads and extract unique molecular identifiers, and MiXCR was used to find CDR3 positions. Recombination models were inferred per individual with the repgenHMM and IGoR tools using an EM algorithm. Shared clonotypes were analyzed with the tcR package in R, and sharing was normalized by the product of cloneset sizes. To study raw recombination free of thymic and clonal selection effects, out-of-frame nonproductive sequences were analyzed. The public reads were reanalyzed by TCRdb: fastp trimming at Q25, MiXCR alignment, in-frame beta chains only. Rows are unified per CDR3 protein, each entry keeping the most common DNA and genes. The V and J calls follow TCRdb's processing rather than the paper's. The sample table records over 600,000 distinct CDR3 sequences; 21% of these occur just once. The ten largest account for 4% to 4.5% of the sample.

V is reduced by 7 bases and J by 3 bases, leaving a spacing of 12 bases between them. Including the terminal cysteine and phenylalanine, the CDR3 comprises 14 residues. Only the CDR3 region is kept as DNA, spanning 42 bases read in frame from base 1. The germline V gene gives CDR1 as SNHLY and CDR2 as FYNNEI. In the case of this clonotype: No cognate antigen has been identified for it. Base qualities were left out, and no much larger clone turns up one base away.

The sample was also linked to a second study, of T cells expressing NK-cell markers. The second investigation adds: In sorted CD3+CD56+NKG2C+, CD3+CD56+NKG2C- and CD3+CD56-NKG2C+ T-cell subsets from several donors, TCR beta-chain repertoires were profiled. Seven of the eight sequenced donors were HCMV-seropositive and one was HCMV-seronegative. In several experiments an anti-gammadeltaTCR antibody was added to restrict sorting to alphabetaTCR-expressing T cells. In six donors, the dominant CD3+CD56+NKG2C+ clonotypes ranked among the top 10 CD8+ clonotypes, making up about 1.0-7.5% of CD8+ T cells. Those dominant clonotypes were again the most abundant among CD3+CD56-NKG2C+ cells in a few donors, at roughly 28.3-60.1%. It remained unclear whether the expanded NKG2C-expressing T cell clones were specific for HCMV antigens. Randomly selected healthy volunteers, three men and five women, were used as the eight sequenced donors. HCMV serostatus was determined by detecting HCMV-specific IgG in serum with a commercial ELISA kit. Bulk peripheral blood T-cell repertoires were additionally sequenced from unsorted PBMC for several donors. Reads were demultiplexed and grouped by UMI with MIGEC, and clonotypes were assembled and quantified with MiTCR. Only TCR cDNA sequences supported by at least two reads were kept to exclude erroneous sequences. The tcR package was used for downstream repertoire analysis, and clonotypes were matched between fractions using CDR3 nucleotide sequence together with V segment. VDJmatch was used to annotate antigen specificity against VDJdb, with one amino acid substitution in CDR3 allowed.

The sample comprised PBMCs. The V and J genes are TRBV2 and TRBJ1-4; the D gene assignment is ambiguous. The receptor comes from a woman aged 18-30 years in good health. The CDR3 corresponds to CASTRTAANEKLFF. In nucleotides, the sequence is TGTGCCAGCACTCGGACCGCGGCTAATGAAAAACTGTTTTTT.